This T cell receptor (beta chain) was sequenced in a study of Tregs in tolerant kidney transplant recipients. Study-wide findings and caveats: Changing PCR primers prevented nucleotide comparison between some patients' samples.

CD4+CD25+CD127- Tregs, CD4+CD25- non-Tregs, CD4 and CD8 cells were sorted. Remarks on this clone: Antigen: not known.

The CDR3 contains 14 residues. The V gene lost 3 bases and the J gene lost 4 bases, with 12 bases spanning the gap. CDR1 ENHRY and CDR2 SYGVKD come from the germline V gene. Sequenced by immunoSEQ multiplex PCR; TCRdb stores in-frame clones only, minus some. The repertoire has more than 60,000 clones, approximately 83% of them found once; the top ten carry roughly 2%. This sample comprised Tregs from blood, obtained before the transplant. The source of this sequence is a human donor who received a combined kidney and bone marrow transplant. This chain uses TRBV10-3 with TRBJ1-2; D remains unclear. The CDR3 protein is CAISEAQFGYGYTF. As DNA, the CDR3 is TGTGCCATCAGTGAAGCCCAATTCGGCTATGGCTACACCTTC.